Described below is a single T cell receptor beta chain sequence and its context. Its antigen is unknown. No much larger clone is present one base from it, and per-base qualities are unavailable. V is pared back by 2 bases and J by 3 bases, with 7 bases lying between the germline termini. Taken from cysteine to phenylalanine, the CDR3 has 13 residues. Only the CDR3 DNA stays, 39 bases, in frame from base 1. From a lookup of the germline V gene (reference sequence), CDR1 and CDR2 are MNHEY and SMNVEV. This record comes from a study of OX40 agonist ivuxolimab in advanced cancers. Background for the entire study: Ivuxolimab, which targeted the costimulatory receptor OX40 (CD134), was an agonistic, fully human IgG2 monoclonal antibody. Intravenous ivuxolimab was administered to patients every 2 weeks at six dose levels: 0.01, 0.1, 0.3, 1.5, 3 and 10 mg/kg. Of the approximately 50 patients in dose escalation, about 20 had hepatocellular carcinoma, some 15 had melanoma, 9 had renal cell carcinoma and 9 had head and neck cancer. In the dose-escalation cohort, more than 75% of patients were male, and the mean age was approximately 60 years, with a range of roughly 20 to 80. Prior anti-PD-1, anti-PD-L1 or anti-CTLA-4 therapy was permitted, and approximately 39% of dose-escalation patients had received checkpoint inhibitors. Three dose-escalation patients achieved partial responses, one with hepatocellular carcinoma and two with cutaneous melanoma. The point of sequencing TCRbeta in the periphery was to test whether ivuxolimab changed TCR sequence diversity and drove clonal T-cell expansion. The paper reports the monotherapy dose-escalation portion (N ≈ 50 patients) of the phase I ivuxolimab trial. Overall study outcomes, separate from this receptor: After ivuxolimab, expanded clones were on average more numerous among CD8+ T cells than among CD4+ T cells. At doses of 0.1 to 3.0 mg/kg, clonal expansion of both CD4+ and CD8+ T cells in blood was seen between baseline and week 6. The antigen specificity of the peripheral T cells that underwent clonal expansion was not determined. In partial responders in the 0.1-3.0 mg/kg groups, normalized peripheral clonal expansion was found to be among the lowest, especially among CD8+ T cells. Low levels of normalized T-cell clonal expansion were also seen in some nonresponding patients.

Patients with autoimmune disease history or receiving systemic immunosuppression were excluded from the trial. Peripheral blood for TCR sequencing was drawn from every dose cohort at baseline, at cycle 4 day 1 and at cycle 7 day 1. Samples came from an open-label, multicenter, first-in-human phase I dose-escalation trial of ivuxolimab. Adults with locally advanced or metastatic melanoma, renal cell, hepatocellular, or head and neck squamous cell carcinoma were enrolled in the trial. CD4+ and CD8+ T cells were sorted separately from peripheral blood before TCR sequencing. To sequence the TCRbeta CDR3 region, genomic DNA was isolated from the sorted cells. The immunoSEQ Assay was used for sequencing of TCRbeta CDR3 regions. Here the immuneACCESS table is served through TCRdb, limited to in-frame sequences with V and J called. Missing clones are a known gap in these copies; in checked studies unresolved V genes cover under half, and the rest lacks a known reason. The sample has about 100,000 clones on record, 90% of them singletons. The ten biggest clones cover roughly 1.6% of the sample.

The sample here was CD4+ or CD8+ T cells sorted from blood, taken in a trial of the OX40 agonist ivuxolimab. The receptor's source is an adult with an advanced solid tumor such as melanoma, head and neck, liver or kidney cancer. The V and J genes are TRBV27 and TRBJ2-5, with the D gene uncertain. The CDR3 in this case is CASSLGREETQYF. The nucleotide sequence reads TGTGCCAGCAGTTTAGGCAGAGAAGAGACCCAGTACTTC.